These 30 T cell receptor beta chains were all obtained from the same sample, sequenced in a study of T cell responses to AZD1222 COVID-19 vaccine (dated by TCRdb to about 2021). The time point tag for this specimen amounts to: baseline before first vaccination. Libraries came from the immunoSEQ multiplex PCR assay. As stored in TCRdb, this immuneACCESS dataset retains in-frame rearrangements with V and J assigned. A fraction of the clones does not appear; measured against another copy, unresolved V genes explain less than half of the discrepancy, and the remainder lacks a known reason. This sample is represented by under 300,000 clones; 90% to 95% of them were singletons. Jointly, the top ten make up less than 0.6% of the sample. Sequenced material: peripheral blood, taken on day 0 of AZD1222 vaccination. Receptor source: an adult in good health.

The chain carries TRBV7-2 and TRBJ2-3; perhaps TRBD2 as D (5 bases). V was pared by 5 bases and J by 4 bases, with 10 bases between. Germline CDR1 is SGHTA and CDR2 is FQGNSA. This CDR3 spans 13 amino acids. CDR3 sequence (DNA): TGTGCCAGCAGCCTCGAGCGGTCAGATACGCAGTATTTT. This codes for CASSLERSDTQYF.

CDR3 residues: CASSLSGNEAFF. DNA for the CDR3: TGTGCCAGCAGCTTAAGCGGGAATGAAGCTTTCTTT. V gene TRBV7-9 combines with J gene TRBJ1-1, with unresolved D. The V gene lost 2 bases and the J gene lost 7 bases, with 8 bases spanning the gap. Germline loops: CDR1 SEHNR, CDR2 FQNEAQ (reference sequence). The CDR3 has 12 amino acids.

This chain connects TRBV19 to TRBJ2-2; TRBD1 matches at 7 bases. The trim removed 7 bases at V and 4 bases at J, leaving 0 bases unmatched. The CDR3 totals 12 residues. CDR1 and CDR2 (germline): LNHDA, SQIVND (reference sequence). The CDR3: CASNRGTGELFF. The CDR3, as DNA: TGTGCCAGTAACAGGGGCACCGGGGAGCTGTTTTTT.

The V call is TRBV19, the J call TRBJ2-5, with 8 bases lining up with TRBD1. The V segment lost 4 bases and the J segment 5 bases; nucleotides outside the gene matches: 6. This CDR3 is built from 14 residues. Looked up from germline, CDR1 is LNHDA and CDR2 is SQIVND (reference sequence). Here the CDR3 DNA reads TGTGCCAGTAGTACCCGGGACAGGAGGGAGACCCAGTACTTC. Protein: CASSTRDRRETQYF.

The CDR3 protein is CASSIPDRVYEQYF. CDR3 nucleotides: TGTGCCAGTAGTATACCGGACAGGGTCTACGAGCAGTACTTC. V gene TRBV19 combines with J gene TRBJ2-7, with 8 bases lining up with TRBD1. The V gene's germline CDR1 is LNHDA and CDR2 SQIVND (reference sequence). The J segment lost 3 bases and the V segment lost 2 bases, leaving 3 bases of the junction unmatched. CDR3 length: 14 residues.

The chain couples TRBV28 to TRBJ2-7; the match to TRBD2 covers 8 bases. V lost 7 bases, J lost 0 bases, and 14 bases stayed unmatched. The CDR3 is 17 amino acids. CDR1 MDHEN and CDR2 SYDVKM come from the germline V gene. CDR3 nucleotide sequence: TGTGCCAGCATGAGGCGCAGCGGGAGTTTTTACTCCTACGAGCAGTACTTC. Translating gives CASMRRSGSFYSYEQYF.

The count of this clone is one. V usage is TRBV19 and J usage is TRBJ2-1; D gene uncertain. The CDR3 is made up of 14 amino acids. Looked up from germline, CDR1 is LNHDA and CDR2 is SQIVND (reference sequence). Trimming cost V 1 base and J 5 bases, with 9 bases left between them. The CDR3 loop reads CASSIGASNNEQFF. CDR3 sequence (DNA): TGTGCCAGTAGTATAGGTGCCAGCAACAATGAGCAGTTCTTC. Full variable domain (outside the CDR3, taken from reference TRBV19 and TRBJ2-1): DGGITQSPKYLFRKEGQNVTLSCEQNLNHDAMYWYRQDPGQGLRLIYYSQIVNDFQKGDIAEGYSVSREKKESFPLTVTSAQKNPTAFYLCASSIGASNNEQFFGPGTRLTVL.

To note about this clone: In the same sample, other DNA sequences code for this CDR3. This chain uses TRBV2 with TRBJ2-1, with no clear D. The CDR3 totals 11 residues. Germline V CDR1 and CDR2: SNHLY, FYNNEI. V was clipped by 5 bases and J by 4 bases, with 3 bases between them. The DNA of the CDR3 is TGTGCCAGCAGTTTATACAATGAGCAGTTCTTC. Protein sequence: CASSLYNEQFF.

The V and J genes are TRBV6-6 and TRBJ2-7; D gene ambiguous. CDR1 MNHNY and CDR2 SVGAGI come from the germline V gene (reference sequence). With 6 bases removed from V and 6 bases from J, the gap between germline ends came to 9 bases. The CDR3 runs to 11 residues. For the CDR3, the DNA is TGTGCCAGCAGCCGCGATGCCGAGCAGTACTTC. Encoded protein: CASSRDAEQYF.

J is TRBJ1-5 and V is TRBV4-1, with D possibly TRBD1 on 6 matching bases. Looked up from germline, CDR1 is MGHRA and CDR2 is YSYEKL. The V end lost 3 bases, the J end lost 9 bases, and 15 bases lay between the germline ends. The CDR3 contains 14 residues. Here the CDR3 reads CASSQEGGPGPQHF. The CDR3 DNA reads as TGCGCCAGCAGCCAGGAGGGGGGCCCGGGGCCCCAGCATTTT.

This clone is a singleton in its sample. The chain couples TRBV9 to TRBJ1-2; D gene ambiguous. Germline CDR1 and CDR2: SGDLS and YYNGEE. Between the trimmed V and J ends, which lost 3 bases and 8 bases, there was a span of 11 bases. CDR3 length: 12 residues. The CDR3 coding sequence is TGTGCCAGCAGCGCAACAGCAGAAGGCTACACCTTC. It translates to CASSATAEGYTF.

The chain recombines TRBV4-1 with TRBJ2-1, with TRBD2 matching over 10 bases. Losses at the gene ends were 3 bases for V and 0 bases for J; bases not matched to a gene: 17. CDR1 and CDR2 from the germline V gene are MGHRA and YSYEKL. The CDR3 is 21 residues long. The CDR3 DNA sequence: TGCGCCAGCAGCCAGCCCTTTGGGGCTAGCGGGGGACTAAGCTCCTACAATGAGCAGTTCTTC. Its translation: CASSQPFGASGGLSSYNEQFF.

This clone was seen more than once but under ten times. The chain carries TRBV7-9 and TRBJ2-5; D unclear. Germline assignment: CDR1 SEHNR and CDR2 FQNEAQ (reference sequence). The CDR3 is 13 residues long. Deletions cut 5 bases from V and 2 bases from J, with 9 bases between. The CDR3 bases are TGTGCCAGCAGCCCAACCCTGCAAGAGACCCAGTACTTC. It yields the protein CASSPTLQETQYF.

The rearrangement links TRBV28 to TRBJ2-2; D not certain. The ends were cut back, 3 bases at V and 0 bases at J, with 8 bases in the middle. The CDR3 is made up of 15 amino acids. Germline V lookup: CDR1 MDHEN, CDR2 SYDVKM. The CDR3 loop reads CASSFLGPNTGELFF. As DNA, the CDR3 is TGTGCCAGCAGTTTTCTCGGCCCGAACACCGGGGAGCTGTTTTTT. Full variable domain (rest looked up from reference TRBV28 and TRBJ2-2): DVKVTQSSRYLVKRTGEKVFLECVQDMDHENMFWYRQDPGLGLRLIYFSYDVKMKEKGDIPEGYSVSREKKERFSLILESASTNQTSMYLCASSFLGPNTGELFFGEGSRLTVL.

This clone was counted a single time. The rearrangement uses TRBV6-2 or TRBV6-3 and TRBJ1-5; no firm D call. The CDR3 totals 15 residues. V was pared by 0 bases and J by 5 bases, with 11 bases between. Germline-derived CDR1 and CDR2 are MNHEY and SVGEGT. The CDR3 protein is CASSYSGQIDQPQHF. The CDR3 nucleotides read TGTGCCAGCAGTTACTCCGGGCAGATTGATCAGCCCCAGCATTTT.

A single count supports this clone. The chain combines TRBV6-2 or TRBV6-3 with TRBJ2-3, with 9 bases identical to TRBD2. V dropped 2 bases and J dropped 0; count of bases not matched to a gene: 12. The CDR3 contains 19 residues. Germline V CDR1 and CDR2: MNHEY, SVGEGT. Written as DNA, the CDR3 is TGTGCCAGCAGTTACGGGCTAGCGGGGAAGGGCCCTAGCACAGATACGCAGTATTTT. As protein: CASSYGLAGKGPSTDTQYF.

As to this clone: Just one base apart from a much larger clone, this may be a read error. V is TRBV28 and J is TRBJ2-7; D may correspond to TRBD1 or TRBD2 (5 bases each). The germline V gene encodes CDR1 MDHEN and CDR2 SYDVKM. The CDR3 spans 11 residues. The V gene lost 6 bases and the J gene lost 2 bases, with 5 bases spanning the gap. The CDR3 DNA is TGTGCCAGCAGGGGGGCCTACGAGCAGTACTTC. It yields the protein CASRGAYEQYF.

The V call is TRBV7-9, the J call TRBJ2-7; D perhaps matches TRBD2 (6 bases). Per germline, CDR1 SEHNR and CDR2 FQNEAQ (reference sequence). There are 15 residues in the CDR3. Trimming took off 5 bases at V and 7 bases at J, with 21 bases between the two ends. The CDR3 reads CASSHNLHTAGEQYF. CDR3 in DNA: TGTGCCAGCAGCCATAATCTCCATACCGCGGGGGAGCAGTACTTC.

This sequence joins TRBV3-1 (or the pseudogene TRBV3-2) and TRBJ2-3; the D is unclear. V lost 8 bases to trimming and J lost 0 bases, with 3 bases between them. The germline V gene has CDR1 LGHDT and CDR2 YNNKEL (reference sequence). This CDR3 spans 11 amino acids. The CDR3, as DNA: TGTGCCAGCGGGAGCACAGATACGCAGTATTTT. Translated: CASGSTDTQYF.

The chain is built from TRBV7-9 and TRBJ1-1, with 8 positions matching TRBD1. J lost 1 base, V lost 5 bases, and 9 bases had no gene match. Germline-derived CDR1 and CDR2 are SEHNR and FQNEAQ (reference sequence). CDR3 length: 16 amino acids. The CDR3 region is CASSGRQGRPNTEAFF. CDR3 sequence (DNA): TGTGCCAGCAGCGGAAGACAGGGGAGGCCGAACACTGAAGCTTTCTTT.

The chain couples TRBV6-1 to TRBJ2-7; maybe TRBD1 (6 bases). Looked up from germline, CDR1 is MNHNS and CDR2 is SASEGT. The length of the CDR3 is 16 residues. The germline V and J ends were trimmed by 4 bases and 2 bases, with 18 bases remaining between them. CDR3 sequence (DNA): TGTGCCAGCAGTGTACCGGGACATCGGGTGGCCTACGAGCAGTACTTC. This encodes CASSVPGHRVAYEQYF.

The rearrangement uses TRBV7-9 and TRBJ2-7; 10 bases line up with TRBD1. V lost 4 bases and J lost 4; bases outside the gene matches: 10. CDR1 and CDR2 (germline): SEHNR, FQNEAQ (reference sequence). This CDR3 spans 16 amino acids. CDR3 in DNA: TGTGCCAGCAGCTCAGGTTCCGGGACAGGGGTTTACGAGCAGTACTTC. This gives the protein CASSSGSGTGVYEQYF.

The J gene is TRBJ2-7, the V gene TRBV5-5; 7 bases map to TRBD2. The CDR3 has 14 residues. From germline, CDR1 is SGHKS and CDR2 YYEKEE (reference sequence). V lost 0 bases to trimming and J lost 4 bases; unmatched junction nucleotides: 4. For the CDR3, the DNA is TGTGCCAGCAGCTTGGGACTAGCATTGTACGAGCAGTACTTC. It codes for CASSLGLALYEQYF.

This clone was recorded once. The chain combines TRBV5-1 with TRBJ2-1; D remains ambiguous. The ends were cut back, 0 bases at V and 2 bases at J, with 6 bases in the middle. CDR3 size: 14 residues. Germline CDR1 reads SGHRS; CDR2 reads YFSETQ. The CDR3, as DNA: TGCGCCAGCAGCTTGGACACAGCCTACAATGAGCAGTTCTTC. It translates to CASSLDTAYNEQFF.

The chain combines TRBV19 with TRBJ2-7; 10 bases are shared with TRBD2. Germline V gene lookup returns CDR1 LNHDA and CDR2 SQIVND (reference sequence). V shed 3 bases and J 5 bases; nucleotides not matched to a gene: 13. CDR3 length: 17 amino acids. The CDR3 region is CASSIAGTGTSVHEQYF. DNA of the CDR3: TGTGCCAGTAGTATTGCCGGCACCGGGACTAGCGTCCACGAGCAGTACTTC.

The genes are TRBV7-2 and TRBJ2-7, with 8 nucleotides matching TRBD2. The CDR3 loop spans 15 amino acids. After removal of 1 base from V and 7 bases from J, the junction contained 9 bases not matched to a gene. Germline V CDR1 and CDR2: SGHTA, FQGNSA. The CDR3 bases are TGTGCCAGCAGCTTAGTAGCAGCGGGAGCGGGGGAGCAGTACTTC. Protein: CASSLVAAGAGEQYF.

CDR3 bases: TGTGCCACCAGTGATTCAGGGGGGGCTGGAGATACGCAGTATTTT. Translated, it gives CATSDSGGAGDTQYF. The J gene is TRBJ2-3, the V gene TRBV24-1; TRBD1 or TRBD2 may be the D gene (7 bases each). The V end lost 2 bases, the J end lost 5 bases, and 13 bases lay between the germline ends. Per the germline V gene, CDR1 is KGHDR and CDR2 is SFDVKD. CDR3 length: 15 residues.

The V call is TRBV3-1 (or the pseudogene TRBV3-2), the J call TRBJ2-2; TRBD2 matches 8 bases. This CDR3 comprises 14 residues. Trimming removed 7 bases from V and 2 bases from J; junction bases left unmatched: 3. The germline V gene has CDR1 LGHDT and CDR2 YNNKEL (reference sequence). The CDR3 here is CASTGRANTGELFF. CDR3 coding DNA: TGTGCCAGCACCGGGAGGGCCAACACCGGGGAGCTGTTTTTT.

This clone has only a few counts. V gene TRBV24-1 combines with J gene TRBJ2-5; D is perhaps TRBD1 (5 bases). CDR1 is KGHDR and CDR2 is SFDVKD in the germline V gene. The V end was cut by 1 base, the J end by 5 bases, with 16 bases between. The CDR3 covers 16 residues. The CDR3 bases are TGTGCCACCAGTGATTTCGGTGGTCCCAAGGGGGAGACCCAGTACTTC. Protein: CATSDFGGPKGETQYF.

This sequence joins TRBV7-3 and TRBJ2-1; 7 bases are a match to TRBD2. Trimming took 7 bases from V and 11 from J; bases not matched to a gene: 8. Germline assignment: CDR1 SGHTA and CDR2 FQGTGA. The length of the CDR3 is 12 residues. CDR3 DNA sequence: TGTGCCAGCAACCGTCCCGGGACTAAGCAGTTCTTC. This codes for CASNRPGTKQFF.